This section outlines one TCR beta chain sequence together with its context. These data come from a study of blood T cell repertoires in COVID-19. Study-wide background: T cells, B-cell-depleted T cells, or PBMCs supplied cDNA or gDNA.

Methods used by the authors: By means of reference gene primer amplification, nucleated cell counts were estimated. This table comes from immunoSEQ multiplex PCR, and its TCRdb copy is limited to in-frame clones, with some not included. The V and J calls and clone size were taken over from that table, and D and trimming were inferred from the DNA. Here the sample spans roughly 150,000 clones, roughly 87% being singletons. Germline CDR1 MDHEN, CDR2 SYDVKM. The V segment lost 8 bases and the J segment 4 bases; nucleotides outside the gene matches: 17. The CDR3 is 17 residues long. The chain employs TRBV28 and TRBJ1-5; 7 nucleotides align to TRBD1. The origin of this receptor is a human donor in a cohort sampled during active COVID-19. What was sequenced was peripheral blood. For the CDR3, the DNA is TGTGCCAGCCGAGGGTGGCAGGGGCAGGGGGTGAATCAGCCCCAGCATTTT. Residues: CASRGWQGQGVNQPQHF. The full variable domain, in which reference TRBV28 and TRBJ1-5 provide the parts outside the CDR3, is DVKVTQSSRYLVKRTGEKVFLECVQDMDHENMFWYRQDPGLGLRLIYFSYDVKMKEKGDIPEGYSVSREKKERFSLILESASTNQTSMYLCASRGWQGQGVNQPQHFGDGTRLSIL.